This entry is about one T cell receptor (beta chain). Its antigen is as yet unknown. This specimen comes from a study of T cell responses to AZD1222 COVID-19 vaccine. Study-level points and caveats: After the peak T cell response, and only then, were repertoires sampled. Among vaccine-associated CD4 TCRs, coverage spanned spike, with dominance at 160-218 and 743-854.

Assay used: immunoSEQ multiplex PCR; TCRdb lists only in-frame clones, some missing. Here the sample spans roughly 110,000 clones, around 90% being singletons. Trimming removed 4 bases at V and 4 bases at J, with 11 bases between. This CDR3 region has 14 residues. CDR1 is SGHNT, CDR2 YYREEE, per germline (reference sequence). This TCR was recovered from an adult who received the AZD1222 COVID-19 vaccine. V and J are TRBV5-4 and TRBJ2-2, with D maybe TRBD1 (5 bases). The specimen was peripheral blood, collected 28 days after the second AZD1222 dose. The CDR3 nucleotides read TGTGCCAGCAGCCTGATAGGGGTCACCGGGGAGCTGTTTTTT. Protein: CASSLIGVTGELFF.